The 30 T cell receptor beta chains below come from one sample, sequenced in a study of graft-versus-host responses after intestinal transplantation. Repertoires were generated with immunoSEQ multiplex PCR, while TCRdb's copy carries only in-frame clones and drops some. The sample has nearly 45,000 clones; roughly 90% are singletons. The sequencing used PBMCs, collected 524 days after transplant. The receptors were gathered from a human patient who received an intestinal transplant, so some T cells may come from the graft donor.

The rearrangement links TRBV19 to TRBJ1-1, with 7 bases matching TRBD1. This CDR3 has 13 amino acids. V dropped 8 bases and J dropped 0; count of bases not matched to a gene: 3. Germline V CDR1 and CDR2: LNHDA, SQIVND (reference sequence). CDR3 protein: CASGRGLNTEAFF. CDR3 nucleotide sequence: TGTGCCAGTGGCAGGGGGTTGAACACTGAAGCTTTCTTT.

This clone was seen more than once but under ten times. The V and J genes are TRBV19 and TRBJ1-5; D might be TRBD1 (5 bases). The CDR3 consists of 13 residues. CDR1 LNHDA and CDR2 SQIVND come from the germline V gene (reference sequence). With 4 bases removed from V and 1 base from J, the gap between germline ends came to 5 bases. CDR3 protein: CASSTGSNQPQHF. The CDR3, as DNA: TGTGCCAGTAGTACAGGGAGCAATCAGCCCCAGCATTTT.

The V call is TRBV5-4, the J call TRBJ2-7; D might be TRBD1 (6 bases). CDR1 is SGHNT, CDR2 YYREEE, per germline (reference sequence). Between the trimmed V and J ends, which lost 4 bases and 0 bases, there was a span of 14 bases. The CDR3 is 15 amino acids. The CDR3 DNA is TGTGCCAGCAGCCGAGGCAGGGGACCCTCCTACGAGCAGTACTTC. This encodes CASSRGRGPSYEQYF.

V and J are TRBV19 and TRBJ2-1; 9 bases map to TRBD1. J was trimmed by 8 bases and V by 9 bases; bases with no gene match: 8. Germline CDR1 LNHDA, CDR2 SQIVND (reference sequence). The CDR3 has 13 amino acids. CDR3: CASAWDREHEQFF. The CDR3, as DNA: TGTGCCAGCGCCTGGGACAGGGAACATGAGCAGTTCTTC.

V and J are TRBV30 and TRBJ2-5, with D unclear. The CDR3 extends over 11 amino acids. The V end was cut by 0 bases, the J end by 6 bases, with 5 bases between. The V gene's germline CDR1 is GTSNPN and CDR2 SVGIG (reference sequence). The CDR3 protein is CAWSVLKTQYF. The CDR3 bases are TGTGCCTGGAGTGTATTGAAGACCCAGTACTTC.

The chain couples TRBV7-9 to TRBJ2-5, with TRBD1 as a possible D gene (6 bases). The CDR3 is made up of 15 amino acids. Trimming took off 3 bases at V and 3 bases at J, with 14 bases between the two ends. Per germline, CDR1 SEHNR and CDR2 FQNEAQ (reference sequence). This CDR3 reads CASSLPQGFEETQYF. As DNA, the CDR3 is TGTGCCAGCAGCTTGCCCCAGGGGTTTGAAGAGACCCAGTACTTC.

The chain has TRBV28 and TRBJ2-7; possibly TRBD1 or TRBD2 for D (9 bases each). CDR1 MDHEN and CDR2 SYDVKM come from the germline V gene. This CDR3 is built from 18 residues. V was trimmed by 5 bases and J by 2 bases, leaving 25 bases between them. CDR3 coding DNA: TGTGCCAGCAGTCGACAGGGGGTAGGCGGGAGGGCCCCCTACGAGCAGTACTTC. Amino acids: CASSRQGVGGRAPYEQYF.

This chain uses TRBV5-6 with TRBJ2-6; no reliable D call. The germline gives CDR1 SGHDT, CDR2 YYEEEE. The CDR3 contains 14 residues. Trimming cost V 1 base and J 3 bases, with 5 bases left between them. CDR3 in amino acids: CASSLFSGANVLTF. The CDR3 DNA is TGTGCCAGCAGCTTGTTCAGTGGGGCCAACGTCCTGACTTTC. The variable domain in full, completed from reference TRBV5-6 and TRBJ2-6, reads DAGVTQSPTHLIKTRGQQVTLRCSPKSGHDTVSWYQQALGQGPQFIFQYYEEEERQRGNFPDRFSGHQFPNYSSELNVNALLLGDSALYLCASSLFSGANVLTFGAGSRLTVL.

This clone was seen once. This chain uses TRBV5-4 with TRBJ1-1; 7 bases align to TRBD1. The CDR3 covers 14 residues. V lost 0 bases to trimming and J lost 4 bases; unmatched junction nucleotides: 3. Germline V gene data show CDR1 as SGHNT and CDR2 as YYREEE (reference sequence). Here the CDR3 DNA reads TGTGCCAGCAGCTTGGACAGGGGAGGCACTGAAGCTTTCTTT. It specifies CASSLDRGGTEAFF.

CDR3 region: CASSRSEGPNNEQFF. CDR3 DNA: TGCGCCAGCAGCCGAAGTGAGGGTCCCAACAATGAGCAGTTCTTC. The chain has TRBV4-3 and TRBJ2-1, with D perhaps matching TRBD2 (5 bases). The V gene lost 4 bases and the J gene lost 5 bases, with 15 bases spanning the gap. The germline V gene encodes CDR1 LGHNA and CDR2 YSLEER. This CDR3 region has 15 residues.

V gene TRBV5-1 combines with J gene TRBJ1-3; no clear D gene. The germline gives CDR1 SGHRS, CDR2 YFSETQ. This CDR3 contains 14 residues. The germline V and J ends were trimmed by 0 bases and 2 bases, with 6 bases remaining between them. The CDR3 loop reads CASSLETAGNTIYF. CDR3 nucleotide sequence: TGCGCCAGCAGCTTGGAAACAGCTGGAAACACCATATATTTT. The full variable domain, rest sourced from reference TRBV5-1 and TRBJ1-3, is KAGVTQTPRYLIKTRGQQVTLSCSPISGHRSVSWYQQTPGQGLQFLFEYFSETQRNKGNFPGRFSGRQFSNSRSEMNVSTLELGDSALYLCASSLETAGNTIYFGEGSWLTVV.

The V and J genes are TRBV7-8 and TRBJ2-1; 13 bases are shared with TRBD2. Germline V gene sequence: CDR1 SGHVS, CDR2 FQNEAQ. J gave up 7 bases and V 4 bases, and 10 bases lay outside the gene matches. The CDR3 sequence is 17 residues long. The CDR3 here is CASSSGLAGDSWNEQFF. The CDR3 DNA reads as TGTGCCAGCAGCTCCGGACTAGCGGGAGATAGTTGGAATGAGCAGTTCTTC.

This clone was detected only once. This chain uses TRBV21-1 with TRBJ2-2; the D call TRBD1 from the table was never checked on the DNA. TRBV21-1 is deemed a pseudogene. The CDR3 sequence is 14 residues long. The CDR3 here is CARPGQVNTGELFF. In nucleotides, the CDR3 is TGTGCCAGACCGGGACAGGTTAACACCGGGGAGCTGTTTTTT.

The rearrangement links TRBV28 to TRBJ2-7; no firm D call. The CDR3 has 13 amino acids. V lost 5 bases, J lost 4 bases, and 12 bases lay in between. Germline CDR1 and CDR2: MDHEN and SYDVKM. CDR3 bases: TGTGCCAGCAGTCCCCCCTCCTTTTACGAGCAGTACTTC. It yields the protein CASSPPSFYEQYF.

The chain combines TRBV19 with TRBJ2-2; TRBD1 aligns across 10 bases. Germline V gives CDR1 LNHDA, CDR2 SQIVND (reference sequence). With V trimmed by 2 bases and J by 4 bases, 7 bases remained unmatched. This CDR3 has 17 residues. This chain's CDR3 is CASSIRGRTGGTGELFF. The CDR3 bases are TGTGCCAGTAGTATACGGGGGCGGACAGGGGGCACCGGGGAGCTGTTTTTT.

CDR3 amino acids: CASSLEGDRAYEQYF. The CDR3 region has the DNA TGTGCCAGCAGCTTAGAGGGGGACAGGGCCTACGAGCAGTACTTC. The chain combines TRBV13 with TRBJ2-7; 9 bases align to TRBD1. The CDR3 totals 15 residues. Trimming removed 1 base from V and 2 bases from J; junction bases left unmatched: 3. Germline V gene sequence: CDR1 PRHDT, CDR2 FYEKMQ (reference sequence).

This chain connects TRBV6-5 to TRBJ2-4, with a weak D call TRBD1 (6 bases). Germline V CDR1 and CDR2: MNHEY, SVGAGI. There are 15 residues in the CDR3. Trimming cost V 5 bases and J 0 bases, with 11 bases left between them. The CDR3, as DNA: TGTGCCAGCAGTCCAGGGACACAAGCCAAAAACATTCAGTACTTC. Residues: CASSPGTQAKNIQYF.

The rearrangement joins TRBV7-9 to TRBJ1-3; D is undetermined. This CDR3 is 16 amino acids long. The V gene lost 3 bases and the J gene lost 0 bases, with 12 bases spanning the gap. Germline-derived CDR1 and CDR2 are SEHNR and FQNEAQ (reference sequence). CDR3 sequence (DNA): TGTGCCAGCAGCTTTGGTCCGGCGAGCTCTGGAAACACCATATATTTT. It encodes CASSFGPASSGNTIYF. Full variable domain (remainder filled in from reference TRBV7-9 and TRBJ1-3): DTGVSQNPRHKITKRGQNVTFRCDPISEHNRLYWYRQTLGQGPEFLTYFQNEAQLEKSRLLSDRFSAERPKGSFSTLEIQRTEQGDSAMYLCASSFGPASSGNTIYFGEGSWLTVV.

The chain uses TRBV29-1 and TRBJ2-3, with TRBD2 as a possible D gene (5 bases). The CDR3 has 15 amino acids. In germline, CDR1 is SQVTM, CDR2 ANQGSEA. Trimming stripped 8 bases from V and 2 bases from J, with 20 bases between. The CDR3 DNA sequence: TGCAGCACCCCCCCGGGGTCCTCGTTCACAGATACGCAGTATTTT. It specifies CSTPPGSSFTDTQYF.

The chain recombines TRBV10-1 with TRBJ2-7, with no clear D. V lost 2 bases and J lost 0, with 8 bases in between. The CDR3 sequence is 14 residues long. CDR1 and CDR2 (germline): WNHNN, SYGVQD (reference sequence). The DNA for the CDR3 is TGCGCCAGCAGTGAGGGAAGGAGCTCCTACGAGCAGTACTTC. It codes for CASSEGRSSYEQYF.

V is TRBV7-2 and J is TRBJ2-7; the match to TRBD1 covers 9 bases. CDR3 length: 14 residues. Trimming took 6 bases from V and 4 from J; bases not matched to a gene: 7. CDR1 is SGHTA and CDR2 is FQGNSA in the germline V gene. CDR3 loop: CASSRPGQGYEQYF. The DNA of the CDR3 is TGTGCCAGCAGTCGTCCCGGACAGGGGTACGAGCAGTACTTC.

J is TRBJ1-4 and V is TRBV5-6; D uncertain. Looked up from germline, CDR1 is SGHDT and CDR2 is YYEEEE. V lost 2 bases, J lost 0 bases, and 5 bases lay in between. The CDR3 sequence is 14 residues long. The CDR3 coding sequence is TGTGCCAGCAGCTTAATAGCAACTAATGAAAAACTGTTTTTT. It encodes CASSLIATNEKLFF.

This rearrangement joins TRBV2 to TRBJ1-5; no definite D call. Germline CDR1 and CDR2: SNHLY and FYNNEI. Trimming took 6 bases from V and 3 from J, leaving 15 bases between them. There are 15 residues in the CDR3. This CDR3 reads CASSSDAILNQPQHF. The DNA of the CDR3 is TGTGCCAGCAGCTCCGACGCTATCCTCAATCAGCCCCAGCATTTT. The entire variable domain, with the rest obtained from reference TRBV2 and TRBJ1-5, is as follows: EPEVTQTPSHQVTQMGQEVILRCVPISNHLYFYWYRQILGQKVEFLVSFYNNEISEKSEIFDDQFSVERPDGSNFTLKIRSTKLEDSAMYFCASSSDAILNQPQHFGDGTRLSIL.

The rearrangement joins TRBV5-6 to TRBJ1-2; possible D gene TRBD1, 5 bases. The CDR3 runs 14 residues. V was trimmed by 1 base and J by 4 bases, leaving 11 bases between them. Germline assignment: CDR1 SGHDT and CDR2 YYEEEE. CDR3 in DNA: TGTGCCAGCAGCTTGCCATGGGGCTTCTATGGCTACACCTTC. Amino acid sequence: CASSLPWGFYGYTF.

The table lists this clone with a few counts. The DNA of the CDR3 is TGCGCCAGCAGCTCCAGACAGGGGGGTGAAAAACTGTTTTTT. This codes for CASSSRQGGEKLFF. The chain has TRBV5-1 and TRBJ1-4; 9 positions agree with TRBD1. Per the germline V gene, CDR1 is SGHRS and CDR2 is YFSETQ. J was trimmed by 7 bases and V by 3 bases; bases with no gene match: 4. The CDR3 totals 14 residues.

The chain recombines TRBV18 with TRBJ2-5; D gene unclear. CDR1 is KGHSH, CDR2 LQKENI, per germline. V dropped 6 bases and J dropped 5 bases, with 13 bases sitting between them. The length of the CDR3 is 13 residues. DNA for the CDR3: TGTGCCAGCTCGCAAGGGATGTCGGAGACCCAGTACTTC. This translates into CASSQGMSETQYF.

The CDR3 sequence is CASRHEVSTDTQYF. The CDR3 DNA reads TGTGCCAGCAGGCACGAGGTTAGCACAGATACGCAGTATTTT. This chain links TRBV27 with TRBJ2-3; D is unclear. Germline CDR1 and CDR2: MNHEY and SMNVEV (reference sequence). The CDR3 runs 14 residues. Between the trimmed V and J ends, which lost 6 bases and 0 bases, there was a span of 10 bases.

The chain links TRBV11-2 to TRBJ2-3; TRBD1 or TRBD2 may be the D gene (5 bases each). Germline V CDR1 and CDR2: SGHAT, FQNNGV. The CDR3 spans 16 residues. Between the trimmed V and J ends, which lost 5 bases and 4 bases, there was a span of 19 bases. As DNA, the CDR3 is TGTGCCAGCAGCCAAGATGTCAGGGAGTGGGCAGATACGCAGTATTTT. This encodes CASSQDVREWADTQYF. The full variable domain, its missing parts supplied by reference TRBV11-2 and TRBJ2-3, is EAGVAQSPRYKIIEKRQSVAFWCNPISGHATLYWYQQILGQGPKLLIQFQNNGVVDDSQLPKDRFSAERLKGVDSTLKIQPAKLEDSAVYLCASSQDVREWADTQYFGPGTRLTVL.

The J gene is TRBJ1-1, the V gene TRBV14; TRBD1 matches 7 bases. Per germline, CDR1 SGHDN and CDR2 FVKESK. CDR3 length equals 16 residues. With 4 bases clipped from V and 6 bases from J, the junction kept 14 bases outside the gene matches. The CDR3 bases are TGTGCCAGCAGCCTCGAGGGGGCACAGGGTAAGGCTGAAGCTTTCTTT. Its protein product is CASSLEGAQGKAEAFF.

The table lists this clone with a count of one. This chain links TRBV4-3 with TRBJ2-6; D unresolved. This CDR3 has 19 amino acids. Looked up from germline, CDR1 is LGHNA and CDR2 is YSLEER. V lost 0 bases to trimming and J lost 1 base, with 16 bases between them. CDR3 DNA sequence: TGCGCCAGCAGCCAAGATCCCCAGGAAGTCTTTTCTGGGGCCAACGTCCTGACTTTC. Protein sequence: CASSQDPQEVFSGANVLTF.